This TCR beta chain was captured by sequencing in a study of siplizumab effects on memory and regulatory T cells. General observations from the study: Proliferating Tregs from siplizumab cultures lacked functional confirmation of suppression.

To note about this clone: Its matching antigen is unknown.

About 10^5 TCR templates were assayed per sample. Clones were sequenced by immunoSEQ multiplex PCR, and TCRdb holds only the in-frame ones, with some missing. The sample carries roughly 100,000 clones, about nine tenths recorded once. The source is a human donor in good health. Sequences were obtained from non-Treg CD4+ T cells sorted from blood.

Written as DNA, the CDR3 is TGTGCCAGCAGCCCGGGGCAGGGGACAACACCCCTCCACTTT. Translated, it gives CASSPGQGTTPLHF. The chain couples TRBV7-9 to TRBJ1-6; D possibly corresponds to TRBD1 (6 bases). V was clipped by 5 bases and J by 11 bases, with 16 bases between them. The CDR3 runs 14 residues. CDR1 and CDR2 from the germline V gene are SEHNR and FQNEAQ (reference sequence).